The rows below give T cell receptor beta chains drawn from one sample of a study of early T cells in non-severe SARS-CoV-2 infection. TCRdb independently ran MiXCR on the 5' RACE reads; one entry per CDR3 protein. The sample consists of 45,000 to 60,000 distinct CDR3 sequences, approximately 7.7% of them appearing once. Sequencing was done on a sample of whole blood. Receptor source: an adult who was a healthcare worker with PCR-confirmed SARS-CoV-2 infection or an uninfected control (not recorded which). CDR3s include the opening cysteine and the closing phenylalanine or tryptophan. Fields, in order: J gene, D gene, V gene, clone size, CDR3 protein, CDR3 DNA. The D gene is left open where the match is weak. Not all rows give a size; the values are once, few, many and, for expanded clones, a class.

J gene: TRBJ2-2
D gene: NA
V gene: TRBV3-1
clone size: many
CDR3 protein: CASSQITDSGGELFF
CDR3 DNA: TGTGCCAGCAGCCAAATAACAGACTCTGGAGGGGAGCTGTTTTTT

J gene: TRBJ1-1
D gene: TRBD1
V gene: TRBV7-9
clone size: NA
CDR3 protein: CASRRTGADNEAFF
CDR3 DNA: TGTGCCAGCCGACGGACAGGGGCAGACAATGAAGCTTTCTTT

J gene: TRBJ2-1
D gene: NA
V gene: TRBV5-6
clone size: many
CDR3 protein: CASSLVGGSYNEQFF
CDR3 DNA: TGTGCCAGCAGCTTGGTCGGGGGCTCCTACAATGAGCAGTTCTTC

J gene: TRBJ2-7
D gene: TRBD2
V gene: TRBV18
clone size: few
CDR3 protein: CASSEGGNYEQYF
CDR3 DNA: TGTGCCAGCTCAGAGGGAGGGAACTACGAGCAGTACTTC

J gene: TRBJ2-3
D gene: NA
V gene: TRBV7-8
clone size: medium-sized
CDR3 protein: CASSSSGSTDTQYF
CDR3 DNA: TGTGCCAGCAGCTCCAGCGGGAGCACAGATACGCAGTATTTT

J gene: TRBJ2-2
D gene: NA
V gene: TRBV7-6
clone size: many
CDR3 protein: CASSLASGQNTGELFF
CDR3 DNA: TGTGCCAGCAGCTTAGCGAGCGGTCAGAACACCGGGGAGCTGTTTTTT

J gene: TRBJ2-1
D gene: NA
V gene: TRBV29-1
clone size: NA
CDR3 protein: CSVEGRDEQFF
CDR3 DNA: TGCAGCGTTGAAGGGCGGGATGAGCAGTTCTTC

J gene: TRBJ2-3
D gene: NA
V gene: TRBV18
clone size: NA
CDR3 protein: CASSPLQASTDTQYF
CDR3 DNA: TGTGCCAGCTCACCACTACAAGCAAGCACAGATACGCAGTATTTT

J gene: TRBJ2-2
D gene: TRBD2
V gene: TRBV4-1
clone size: NA
CDR3 protein: CASSQLPPSGGRDTGELFF
CDR3 DNA: TGCGCCAGCAGCCAACTCCCCCCCTCGGGCGGGAGAGACACCGGGGAGCTGTTTTTT

J gene: TRBJ2-5
D gene: NA
V gene: TRBV2
clone size: NA
CDR3 protein: CASGGRGPQETQYF
CDR3 DNA: TGTGCCAGCGGGGGTCGGGGACCCCAAGAGACCCAGTACTTC

J gene: TRBJ2-6
D gene: NA
V gene: TRBV15
clone size: many
CDR3 protein: CATSRREGLAGANVLTF
CDR3 DNA: TGTGCCACCAGCCGCCGAGAGGGGTTGGCAGGGGCCAACGTCCTGACTTTC

J gene: TRBJ2-1
D gene: NA
V gene: TRBV29-1
clone size: many
CDR3 protein: CSAGGGVNEQFF
CDR3 DNA: TGCAGCGCAGGGGGAGGGGTCAATGAGCAGTTCTTC

J gene: TRBJ1-6
D gene: TRBD1
V gene: TRBV5-4
clone size: NA
CDR3 protein: CASSPGQAGSPLHF
CDR3 DNA: TGTGCCAGCAGCCCTGGACAGGCCGGTTCACCCCTCCACTTT

J gene: TRBJ2-1
D gene: TRBD1
V gene: TRBV6-5
clone size: NA
CDR3 protein: CASSEDRGTYNEQFF
CDR3 DNA: TGTGCCAGCAGTGAGGACAGGGGGACCTACAATGAGCAGTTCTTC

J gene: TRBJ1-4
D gene: NA
V gene: TRBV6-1
clone size: NA
CDR3 protein: CASSVYRETNEKLFF
CDR3 DNA: TGTGCCAGCAGTGTCTACAGGGAGACTAATGAAAAACTGTTTTTT

J gene: TRBJ2-3
D gene: NA
V gene: TRBV27
clone size: NA
CDR3 protein: CASSLRRISGVWTDTQYF
CDR3 DNA: TGTGCCAGCAGTCTACGCCGTATCTCAGGGGTTTGGACAGATACGCAGTATTTT

J gene: TRBJ2-7
D gene: TRBD2
V gene: TRBV12-3/TRBV12-4
clone size: NA
CDR3 protein: CASSSRTSGIYEQYF
CDR3 DNA: TGTGCCAGCAGTTCCCGGACTAGCGGGATCTACGAGCAGTACTTC

J gene: TRBJ2-3
D gene: NA
V gene: TRBV28
clone size: many
CDR3 protein: CASSRADTQYF
CDR3 DNA: TGTGCCAGCAGTAGGGCGGATACGCAGTATTTT

J gene: TRBJ2-1
D gene: NA
V gene: TRBV7-2
clone size: NA
CDR3 protein: CASSRSGEQFF
CDR3 DNA: TGTGCCAGCAGCCGATCGGGAGAGCAGTTCTTC

J gene: TRBJ2-3
D gene: NA
V gene: TRBV7-9
clone size: few
CDR3 protein: CASSLTRADTQYF
CDR3 DNA: TGTGCCAGCAGCTTAACCCGGGCAGATACGCAGTATTTT

J gene: TRBJ2-3
D gene: NA
V gene: TRBV20-1
clone size: many
CDR3 protein: CSATSVRTDTQYF
CDR3 DNA: TGCAGTGCGACGAGCGTGCGCACAGATACGCAGTATTTT

J gene: TRBJ2-7
D gene: NA
V gene: TRBV3-1
clone size: NA
CDR3 protein: CASSPTWGDAEQYF
CDR3 DNA: TGTGCCAGCAGCCCTACGTGGGGGGACGCAGAGCAGTACTTC

J gene: TRBJ2-7
D gene: TRBD1
V gene: TRBV28
clone size: NA
CDR3 protein: CASSLRQGAGEQYF
CDR3 DNA: TGTGCCAGCAGTTTACGACAGGGGGCGGGAGAGCAGTACTTC

J gene: TRBJ2-3
D gene: NA
V gene: TRBV6-4
clone size: many
CDR3 protein: CASSEGSYGTTDTQYF
CDR3 DNA: TGTGCCAGCAGCGAGGGTAGTTACGGAACCACAGATACGCAGTATTTT

J gene: TRBJ1-3
D gene: NA
V gene: TRBV6-6
clone size: many
CDR3 protein: CASSTPQGDRSGNTIYF
CDR3 DNA: TGTGCCAGCAGTACCCCACAGGGAGACCGATCTGGAAACACCATATATTTT

J gene: TRBJ1-2
D gene: NA
V gene: TRBV19
clone size: NA
CDR3 protein: CASSMQTARHYGYTF
CDR3 DNA: TGTGCCAGTAGTATGCAGACCGCCAGGCACTATGGCTACACCTTC

J gene: TRBJ2-1
D gene: NA
V gene: TRBV15
clone size: NA
CDR3 protein: CATSSAGYYNEQFF
CDR3 DNA: TGTGCCACCAGCAGTGCAGGGTACTACAATGAGCAGTTCTTC

J gene: TRBJ2-1
D gene: TRBD1
V gene: TRBV7-9
clone size: NA
CDR3 protein: CASSPDRMEQFF
CDR3 DNA: TGTGCCAGCAGTCCGGACAGGATGGAGCAGTTCTTC

J gene: TRBJ2-3
D gene: TRBD2
V gene: TRBV18
clone size: NA
CDR3 protein: CASSPSWIAGEDTQYF
CDR3 DNA: TGTGCCAGCTCACCCTCTTGGATAGCGGGAGAAGATACGCAGTATTTT

J gene: TRBJ2-2
D gene: TRBD2
V gene: TRBV2
clone size: few
CDR3 protein: CASSGRAQTGELFF
CDR3 DNA: TGTGCCAGTTCGGGGAGGGCCCAGACCGGGGAGCTGTTTTTT

J gene: TRBJ2-1
D gene: NA
V gene: TRBV4-2
clone size: many
CDR3 protein: CASSPHSGSGSYNEQFF
CDR3 DNA: TGTGCCAGCAGCCCACATTCCGGTAGCGGCTCCTACAATGAGCAGTTCTTC

J gene: TRBJ2-7
D gene: NA
V gene: TRBV28
clone size: few
CDR3 protein: CASSYSPVGGIHEQYF
CDR3 DNA: TGTGCCAGCAGTTACTCCCCTGTCGGGGGCATCCACGAGCAGTACTTC

J gene: TRBJ1-5
D gene: TRBD1
V gene: TRBV18
clone size: NA
CDR3 protein: CASSKAAGGNQPQHF
CDR3 DNA: TGTGCCAGCTCAAAGGCGGCAGGGGGTAATCAGCCCCAGCATTTT

J gene: TRBJ1-6
D gene: TRBD1
V gene: TRBV28
clone size: NA
CDR3 protein: CASSGTGGAYNSPLHF
CDR3 DNA: TGTGCCAGCAGCGGAACAGGGGGCGCCTATAATTCACCCCTCCACTTT

J gene: TRBJ1-1
D gene: TRBD1
V gene: TRBV5-1
clone size: few
CDR3 protein: CASSREGTGLSEAFF
CDR3 DNA: TGCGCCAGCAGCCGTGAAGGGACAGGGCTATCTGAAGCTTTCTTT

J gene: TRBJ2-1
D gene: NA
V gene: TRBV28
clone size: many
CDR3 protein: CASSLGSLQGALAGEGFDEQFF
CDR3 DNA: TGTGCCAGCAGTTTAGGGTCCCTACAGGGGGCTCTAGCGGGAGAAGGTTTCGATGAGCAGTTCTTC

J gene: TRBJ2-7
D gene: TRBD2
V gene: TRBV29-1
clone size: many
CDR3 protein: CSVEDPVGRRNEQYF
CDR3 DNA: TGCAGCGTTGAAGATCCGGTCGGGAGGAGAAACGAGCAGTACTTC

J gene: TRBJ2-3
D gene: TRBD2
V gene: TRBV5-1
clone size: many
CDR3 protein: CASSRIAGAVDTQYF
CDR3 DNA: TGCGCCAGCAGCAGGATAGCGGGAGCGGTAGATACGCAGTATTTT

J gene: TRBJ2-7
D gene: NA
V gene: TRBV18
clone size: many
CDR3 protein: CASSPPHERRALGEQYF
CDR3 DNA: TGTGCCAGCTCACCACCGCACGAGCGGAGGGCCTTGGGGGAGCAGTACTTC

J gene: TRBJ2-5
D gene: NA
V gene: TRBV7-9
clone size: many
CDR3 protein: CASSSTGETQYF
CDR3 DNA: TGTGCCAGCAGCTCGACTGGGGAGACCCAGTACTTC

J gene: TRBJ2-7
D gene: TRBD2
V gene: TRBV20-1
clone size: few
CDR3 protein: CSARLAGLQYF
CDR3 DNA: TGCAGTGCTAGACTAGCGGGACTGCAGTACTTC

J gene: TRBJ1-5
D gene: NA
V gene: TRBV30
clone size: NA
CDR3 protein: CAWSGLSNQPQHF
CDR3 DNA: TGTGCCTGGAGTGGACTTAGCAATCAGCCCCAGCATTTT

J gene: TRBJ2-5
D gene: NA
V gene: TRBV7-2
clone size: many
CDR3 protein: CASSLARGGLQETQYF
CDR3 DNA: TGTGCCAGCAGCTTAGCGCGAGGAGGGCTCCAAGAGACCCAGTACTTC

J gene: TRBJ2-3
D gene: NA
V gene: TRBV9
clone size: few
CDR3 protein: CASSEQSTDTQYF
CDR3 DNA: TGTGCCAGCAGCGAACAGAGCACAGATACGCAGTATTTT

J gene: TRBJ2-7
D gene: NA
V gene: TRBV3-1
clone size: many
CDR3 protein: CASSPGSTDEQYF
CDR3 DNA: TGTGCCAGCAGTCCCGGGAGTACCGACGAGCAGTACTTC

J gene: TRBJ2-1
D gene: NA
V gene: TRBV20-1
clone size: many
CDR3 protein: CSASGGETSYNEQFF
CDR3 DNA: TGCAGTGCTAGTGGGGGCGAAACCTCCTACAATGAGCAGTTCTTC

J gene: TRBJ1-1
D gene: NA
V gene: TRBV3-2
clone size: few
CDR3 protein: CASSLLSGLGEAFF
CDR3 DNA: TGTGCCAGCAGCCTTCTAAGTGGCCTTGGTGAAGCTTTCTTT

J gene: TRBJ2-1
D gene: TRBD2
V gene: TRBV7-6
clone size: few
CDR3 protein: CASSLAPTSGSGNEQFF
CDR3 DNA: TGTGCCAGCAGCTTAGCGCCGACTAGCGGGAGTGGGAATGAGCAGTTCTTC

J gene: TRBJ2-7
D gene: TRBD2
V gene: TRBV20-1
clone size: medium-sized
CDR3 protein: CSASPSGANYEQYF
CDR3 DNA: TGCAGTGCTAGCCCTAGCGGAGCTAACTACGAGCAGTACTTC

J gene: TRBJ2-1
D gene: NA
V gene: TRBV5-6
clone size: many
CDR3 protein: CASSPDSIEQFF
CDR3 DNA: TGTGCCAGCAGCCCGGACAGTATCGAGCAGTTCTTC

J gene: TRBJ2-7
D gene: TRBD1
V gene: TRBV24-1
clone size: many
CDR3 protein: CATSDSSRTGTTYEQYF
CDR3 DNA: TGTGCCACCAGTGATTCCTCCCGGACAGGGACAACCTACGAGCAGTACTTC

J gene: TRBJ2-3
D gene: TRBD2
V gene: TRBV28
clone size: many
CDR3 protein: CASSLLAGGDTDTQYF
CDR3 DNA: TGTGCCAGCAGTTTATTGGCGGGGGGGGACACAGATACGCAGTATTTT

J gene: TRBJ2-1
D gene: NA
V gene: TRBV7-8
clone size: NA
CDR3 protein: CASSAGLVNEQFF
CDR3 DNA: TGTGCCAGCAGCGCGGGTCTTGTAAATGAGCAGTTCTTC

J gene: TRBJ1-2
D gene: NA
V gene: TRBV6-1
clone size: NA
CDR3 protein: CASSDPGHLSYGYTF
CDR3 DNA: TGTGCCAGCAGTGATCCAGGGCATCTCTCCTATGGCTACACCTTC

J gene: TRBJ2-1
D gene: TRBD2
V gene: TRBV3-1
clone size: many
CDR3 protein: CASSPQPGGAGVQFF
CDR3 DNA: TGTGCCAGCAGCCCCCAGCCGGGTGGAGCGGGAGTTCAGTTCTTC

J gene: TRBJ2-5
D gene: NA
V gene: TRBV6-5
clone size: few
CDR3 protein: CASRRSLEETQYF
CDR3 DNA: TGTGCCAGCAGACGCTCTTTGGAGGAGACCCAGTACTTC

J gene: TRBJ2-3
D gene: NA
V gene: TRBV24-1
clone size: many
CDR3 protein: CATSDWERTQYF
CDR3 DNA: TGTGCCACCAGTGACTGGGAGAGAACGCAGTATTTT

J gene: TRBJ2-7
D gene: TRBD2
V gene: TRBV9
clone size: few
CDR3 protein: CASSVGPSGSNYEQYF
CDR3 DNA: TGTGCCAGCAGCGTAGGGCCTAGCGGGAGTAACTACGAGCAGTACTTC

J gene: TRBJ1-1
D gene: TRBD1
V gene: TRBV6-5
clone size: few
CDR3 protein: CASSPQIDRGYTEAFF
CDR3 DNA: TGTGCCAGCAGTCCGCAGATTGACAGGGGGTACACTGAAGCTTTCTTT

J gene: TRBJ1-1
D gene: NA
V gene: TRBV27
clone size: NA
CDR3 protein: CASRSLNTEAFF
CDR3 DNA: TGTGCCAGCAGATCCCTTAACACTGAAGCTTTCTTT